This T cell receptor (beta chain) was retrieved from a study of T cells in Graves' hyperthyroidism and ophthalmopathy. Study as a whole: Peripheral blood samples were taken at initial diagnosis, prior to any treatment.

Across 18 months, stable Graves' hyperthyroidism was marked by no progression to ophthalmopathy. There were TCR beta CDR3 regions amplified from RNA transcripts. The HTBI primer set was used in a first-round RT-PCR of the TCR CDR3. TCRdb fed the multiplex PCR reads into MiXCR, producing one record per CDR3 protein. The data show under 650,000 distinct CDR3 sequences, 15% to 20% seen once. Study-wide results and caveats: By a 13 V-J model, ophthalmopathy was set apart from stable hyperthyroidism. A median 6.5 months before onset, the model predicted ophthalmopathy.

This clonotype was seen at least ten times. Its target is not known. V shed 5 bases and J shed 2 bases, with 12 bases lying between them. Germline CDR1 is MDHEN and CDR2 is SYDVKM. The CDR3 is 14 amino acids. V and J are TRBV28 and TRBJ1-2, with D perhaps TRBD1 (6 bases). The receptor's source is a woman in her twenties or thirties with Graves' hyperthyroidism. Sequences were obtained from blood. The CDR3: CASSTNGQNYGYTF. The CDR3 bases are TGTGCCAGCAGTACAAATGGACAGAACTATGGCTACACCTTC.